The 5 T cell receptor beta chains reported below all come from one sample, sequenced in a study of T cell responses to AZD1222 COVID-19 vaccine. The data were produced by immunoSEQ multiplex PCR, yet TCRdb's version contains in-frame clones alone and is incomplete. The sample shows roughly 200,000 clones, roughly nine tenths of them seen only once. Material: peripheral blood, obtained 28 days after the second dose of the MenACWY control vaccine. The receptors originated from an adult who received the MenACWY meningococcal vaccine as a control.

The chain uses TRBV7-9 and TRBJ2-7; D not certain. CDR1 SEHNR and CDR2 FQNEAQ come from the germline V gene (reference sequence). The CDR3 is 11 amino acids. V dropped 2 bases and J dropped 6 bases, with 5 bases sitting between them. CDR3 loop: CASSLPGEQYF. The CDR3 coding sequence is TGTGCCAGCAGCTTACCTGGCGAGCAGTACTTC.

The genes are TRBV9 and TRBJ2-2, with 8 bases matching TRBD1. This CDR3 contains 15 residues. Germline-derived CDR1 and CDR2 are SGDLS and YYNGEE. V lost 4 bases and J lost 3; bases outside the gene matches: 5. As DNA, the CDR3 is TGTGCCAGCAGCTTGGGACAGGTCTACACCGGGGAGCTGTTTTTT. As protein: CASSLGQVYTGELFF.

The chain has TRBV19 and TRBJ2-3; either TRBD1 or TRBD2 may fit D (5 bases each). The CDR3 totals 13 residues. The V gene's germline CDR1 is LNHDA and CDR2 SQIVND (reference sequence). Trimming removed 4 bases from V and 2 bases from J, with 7 bases in between. The chain's CDR3 is CASSRGYTDTQYF. CDR3 DNA sequence: TGTGCCAGTAGTAGGGGGTACACAGATACGCAGTATTTT.

The chain recombines TRBV4-1 with TRBJ1-2, with a tentative D call TRBD1 (5 bases). The CDR3 is 16 residues long. Germline loops: CDR1 MGHRA, CDR2 YSYEKL. V dropped 0 bases and J dropped 0 bases, with 11 bases sitting between them. CDR3 protein: CASSQEGRVANYGYTF. For the CDR3, the DNA is TGCGCCAGCAGCCAAGAGGGCAGGGTAGCTAACTATGGCTACACCTTC.

This clone was recorded once. J is TRBJ2-1 and V is TRBV6-4, with D uncertain. The CDR3 sequence is 13 residues long. The germline gives CDR1 MRHNA, CDR2 SNTAGT. Trimming removed 5 bases at V and 9 bases at J, with 14 bases between. In DNA form, the CDR3 reads TGTGCCAGCAGTCCCGGGCCCCAGATTGAGCAGTTCTTC. This gives the protein CASSPGPQIEQFF.